The 19 T cell receptor beta chains presented below share a single source sample, sequenced in a study of blood T cell repertoires in COVID-19 (dated by TCRdb to about 2020). The library was generated by the immunoSEQ multiplex PCR assay. TCRdb provides this immuneACCESS table in a form limited to in-frame rearrangements. Some clones are lacking; in checked studies, under half of them reflect an unresolved V gene, and why the rest are absent is not known. The sample table lists a few hundred thousand clones, more than 85% of them with a count of one. The top ten clones comprise 2.5% to 3% of the sample. Sample: peripheral blood. These receptors all stem from a person under 35 with COVID-19, enrolled during active disease.

The chain links TRBV7-2 to TRBJ1-2, with 9 bases lining up with TRBD1. The germline gives CDR1 SGHTA, CDR2 FQGNSA. The CDR3 runs 15 residues. The ends lost 5 bases at V and 4 bases at J; junction bases unmatched: 8. CDR3 nucleotides: TGTGCCAGCAGCCTTACGACAGGGGGGGCCTATGGCTACACCTTC. Translation: CASSLTTGGAYGYTF.

This clone was detected a few times. This chain links TRBV10-2 with TRBJ2-3, with D unclear. The V and J ends lost 6 bases and 1 base respectively, with 5 bases between them. CDR1 and CDR2 (germline): WSHSY, SAAADI. The CDR3 extends over 12 amino acids. The CDR3 loop is CASRAGTDTQYF. CDR3 nucleotide sequence: TGCGCCAGCAGGGCTGGCACAGATACGCAGTATTTT.

This clone turned up a few times. The chain joins TRBV6-5 to TRBJ2-1; D is perhaps TRBD1 (6 bases). The CDR3 covers 15 residues. Germline V lookup: CDR1 MNHEY, CDR2 SVGAGI. V lost 6 bases and J lost 7, with 19 bases in between. The CDR3 is CASRIGRGVWNEQFF. The CDR3 coding sequence is TGTGCCAGCAGAATTGGCAGGGGTGTATGGAATGAGCAGTTCTTC.

The chain links TRBV10-3 to TRBJ1-2; a weak D match, TRBD1 (5 bases). This CDR3 contains 11 residues. Looked up from germline, CDR1 is ENHRY and CDR2 is SYGVKD. CDR3 DNA: TGTGCTACAAATGGGGGGAACGGCTACACCTTC. Residues: CATNGGNGYTF.

The CDR3 DNA reads as TGCGCCAGCAGCTTCCCCAAATCTAACAATGAGCAGTTCTTC. As protein: CASSFPKSNNEQFF. V usage is TRBV5-1 and J usage is TRBJ2-1; no clear D gene. The ends were cut back, 2 bases at V and 5 bases at J, with 11 bases in the middle. Germline CDR1 reads SGHRS; CDR2 reads YFSETQ. CDR3 length: 14 amino acids.

To note about this clone: This specimen includes other DNA sequences encoding the same CDR3. V and J are TRBV5-1 and TRBJ2-7; unclear D gene. CDR3 length equals 13 residues. V lost 0 bases and J 1 base, leaving 5 bases between the germline ends. In germline, CDR1 is SGHRS, CDR2 YFSETQ. Here the CDR3 DNA reads TGCGCCAGCAGCTTGGCGGGTTCCTACGAGCAGTACTTC. It specifies CASSLAGSYEQYF.

V gene TRBV5-4 combines with J gene TRBJ2-3; possible D gene TRBD2, 5 bases. Germline lookup yields CDR1 SGHNT and CDR2 YYREEE (reference sequence). Deletions cut 5 bases from V and 2 bases from J, with 9 bases between. CDR3 length: 13 residues. In DNA form, the CDR3 reads TGTGCCAGCAGGGACTCAGTCACAGATACGCAGTATTTT. As protein: CASRDSVTDTQYF.

This rearrangement joins TRBV28 to TRBJ2-2; TRBD2 matches at 10 bases. Germline V gene data show CDR1 as MDHEN and CDR2 as SYDVKM. This CDR3 spans 23 amino acids. V lost 2 bases to trimming and J lost 6 bases; unmatched junction nucleotides: 27. DNA of the CDR3: TGTGCCAGCAGTTTACGCACCTCCTTCCGGCGGTATCTAGCGGGAGATCTACCCGGGGAGCTGTTTTTT. Residues: CASSLRTSFRRYLAGDLPGELFF.

V gene TRBV5-1 combines with J gene TRBJ1-2; a weak D match, TRBD1 (5 bases). V was shortened by 5 bases and J by 2 bases, with 16 bases between the two germline ends. CDR3 length equals 15 residues. Germline V CDR1 and CDR2: SGHRS, YFSETQ. The CDR3 DNA is TGCGCCAGCAGGGACGAGAAGGGGCAAAACTATGGCTACACCTTC. Its protein is CASRDEKGQNYGYTF.

This clone was seen just once. The J gene is TRBJ1-1, the V gene TRBV24-1; D is ambiguous. V lost 7 bases, J lost 4 bases, and 12 bases lay in between. The CDR3 totals 13 residues. CDR1 and CDR2 (germline): KGHDR, SFDVKD. As DNA, the CDR3 is TGTGCCACCAGGGACCTTGGGAGCACTGAAGCTTTCTTT. Its translation is CATRDLGSTEAFF.

This rearrangement joins TRBV5-6 to TRBJ2-7; 11 bases map to TRBD2. CDR3 size: 15 residues. The ends lost 0 bases at V and 2 bases at J; junction bases unmatched: 1. Germline CDR1 and CDR2: SGHDT and YYEEEE. DNA for the CDR3: TGTGCCAGCAGCTTGGGACTAGCGGGAACCTACGAGCAGTACTTC. Translating gives CASSLGLAGTYEQYF.

The rearrangement joins TRBV19 to TRBJ1-3; D might be TRBD1 (5 bases). The germline V and J ends were trimmed by 8 bases and 0 bases, with 8 bases remaining between them. Germline CDR1 LNHDA, CDR2 SQIVND (reference sequence). CDR3 length: 13 amino acids. In DNA, the CDR3 is TGTGCCAGTCGACAGAGCTCTGGAAACACCATATATTTT. This translates into CASRQSSGNTIYF. The full variable domain, in which reference TRBV19 and TRBJ1-3 provide the parts outside the CDR3, is DGGITQSPKYLFRKEGQNVTLSCEQNLNHDAMYWYRQDPGQGLRLIYYSQIVNDFQKGDIAEGYSVSREKKESFPLTVTSAQKNPTAFYLCASRQSSGNTIYFGEGSWLTVV.

V gene TRBV13 combines with J gene TRBJ1-3; possible D gene TRBD1, 5 bases. Trimming took 2 bases from V and 0 from J, leaving 8 bases between them. Germline V gives CDR1 PRHDT, CDR2 FYEKMQ (reference sequence). The CDR3 is made up of 15 amino acids. The CDR3 nucleotides are TGTGCCAGCAGCTTACAGGGTGACTCTGGAAACACCATATATTTT. Protein: CASSLQGDSGNTIYF. Supplemented by reference TRBV13 and TRBJ1-3, the full variable domain reads AAGVIQSPRHLIKEKRETATLKCYPIPRHDTVYWYQQGPGQDPQFLISFYEKMQSDKGSIPDRFSAQQFSDYHSELNMSSLELGDSALYFCASSLQGDSGNTIYFGEGSWLTVV.

V usage is TRBV9 and J usage is TRBJ1-6, with D possibly being TRBD1 (5 bases). CDR3 length: 15 residues. Germline CDR1 reads SGDLS; CDR2 reads YYNGEE. V shed 0 bases and J shed 6 bases, with 10 bases lying between them. CDR3 in DNA: TGTGCCAGCAGCGTAGGCGACAGTAGTAATTCACCCCTCCACTTT. Translating gives CASSVGDSSNSPLHF.

V usage is TRBV10-1 and J usage is TRBJ2-5; 8 bases are shared with TRBD1. This CDR3 contains 13 residues. CDR1 WNHNN and CDR2 SYGVQD come from the germline V gene (reference sequence). The V segment lost 4 bases and the J segment 5 bases; nucleotides outside the gene matches: 3. CDR3 region: CASSGQGRETQYF. In DNA form, the CDR3 reads TGCGCCAGCAGTGGACAGGGGAGGGAGACCCAGTACTTC.

This chain joins TRBV11-3 and TRBJ2-1; D may be TRBD2 (6 bases). This CDR3 has 14 residues. Per germline, CDR1 SGHNT and CDR2 YENEEA. Trimming stripped 3 bases from V and 8 bases from J, with 14 bases between. The chain's CDR3 is CASSLGEREYEQFF. CDR3 DNA: TGTGCCAGCAGCTTGGGAGAACGGGAGTATGAGCAGTTCTTC.

V usage is TRBV30 and J usage is TRBJ2-5, with 9 bases fitting TRBD2. Germline assignment: CDR1 GTSNPN and CDR2 SVGIG (reference sequence). Losses at the gene ends were 1 base for V and 0 bases for J; bases not matched to a gene: 3. CDR3 size: 15 residues. The CDR3 nucleotides are TGTGCCTGGAGTGGCGGGAGGGCGTACCAAGAGACCCAGTACTTC. Amino acids: CAWSGGRAYQETQYF.

Only one count was recorded for this clone. The chain recombines TRBV6-5 with TRBJ1-1; D unresolved. The CDR3 is 14 residues long. Germline lookup yields CDR1 MNHEY and CDR2 SVGAGI. The V and J ends lost 8 bases and 1 base respectively, with 14 bases between them. DNA for the CDR3: TGTGCCAGCTCTGACCGATGGAGGAACACTGAAGCTTTCTTT. Protein: CASSDRWRNTEAFF.

The count of this clone is one. The chain has TRBV6-2 or TRBV6-3 and TRBJ2-1; tentatively, D is TRBD2 (6 bases). V lost 5 bases to trimming and J lost 0 bases, with 11 bases between them. The CDR3 is 15 amino acids. Germline V gene data show CDR1 as MNHEY and CDR2 as SVGEGT. CDR3 DNA: TGTGCCAGCAGTGGGACTTCTAGCTCCTACAATGAGCAGTTCTTC. Residues: CASSGTSSSYNEQFF.